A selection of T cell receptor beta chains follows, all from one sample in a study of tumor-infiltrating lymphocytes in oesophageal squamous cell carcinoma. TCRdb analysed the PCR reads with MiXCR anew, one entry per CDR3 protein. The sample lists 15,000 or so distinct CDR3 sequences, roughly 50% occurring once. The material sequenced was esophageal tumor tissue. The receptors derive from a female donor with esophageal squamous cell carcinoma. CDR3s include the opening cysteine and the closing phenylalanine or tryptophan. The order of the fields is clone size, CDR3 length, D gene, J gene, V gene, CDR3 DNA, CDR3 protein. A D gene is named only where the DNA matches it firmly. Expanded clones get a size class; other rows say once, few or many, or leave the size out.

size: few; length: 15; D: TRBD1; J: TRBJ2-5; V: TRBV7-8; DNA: TGTGCCAGCAGCTTAGGGGCAGGGGGCTCCTATGAGCAGTACTTC; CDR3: CASSLGAGGSYEQYF
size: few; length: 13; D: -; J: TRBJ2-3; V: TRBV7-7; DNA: TGTGCTAGCAGCTTAGACAAAGGGCATACGCAGTATTTT; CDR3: CASSLDKGHTQYF
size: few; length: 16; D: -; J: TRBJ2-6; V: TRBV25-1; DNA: TGTGCCAGCAGTGGAAAGGCATGCTCTGGGGCCAACGTCCTGACTTTC; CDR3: CASSGKACSGANVLTF
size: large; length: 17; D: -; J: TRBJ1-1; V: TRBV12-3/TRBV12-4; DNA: TGTGCCAGCATCCTTTTCGAACAGGGTAGCGGGGACACTGAAGCTTTCTTT; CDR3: CASILFEQGSGDTEAFF
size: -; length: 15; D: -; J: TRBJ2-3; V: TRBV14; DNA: TGTGCCAGCAGCCAATTGGTGGAGGGAGAGGATACGCAGTATTTT; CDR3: CASSQLVEGEDTQYF
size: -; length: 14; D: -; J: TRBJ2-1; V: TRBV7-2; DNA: TGTGCCAGCAGCGTAGGACAAATAACCCACCGGCAGTTCTTC; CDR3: CASSVGQITHRQFF
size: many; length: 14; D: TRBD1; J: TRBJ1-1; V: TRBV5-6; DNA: TGTGCCAGCAGCCCGACAGGGTCTAGCACTGAAGCTTTCTTT; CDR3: CASSPTGSSTEAFF
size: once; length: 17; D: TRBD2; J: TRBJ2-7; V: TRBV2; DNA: TGTGCCAGCAGTGCGGATAGCGGGAGCGGTAGCTCCTACGAGCAGTACTTC; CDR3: CASSADSGSGSSYEQYF
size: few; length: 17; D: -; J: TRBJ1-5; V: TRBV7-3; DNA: TGTGCCAGCAGCTTTCTTGGGCTCCCTTATAGCAATCAGCCCCAGCATTTT; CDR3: CASSFLGLPYSNQPQHF
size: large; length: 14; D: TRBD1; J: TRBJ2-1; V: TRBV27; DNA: TGTGCCAGCAGAAGTGGGACAGGGGTGAATGAGCAGTTCTTC; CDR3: CASRSGTGVNEQFF
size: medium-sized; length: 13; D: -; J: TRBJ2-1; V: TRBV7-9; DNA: TGTGCCAGCAGCTTAGCGTCGCTAGCGGAGCAGTTCTTC; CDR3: CASSLASLAEQFF
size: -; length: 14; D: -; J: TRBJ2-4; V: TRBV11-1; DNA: TGTGCCAGCAGTTCACGACCAGCCAAAAACATTCAGTACTTC; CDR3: CASSSRPAKNIQYF
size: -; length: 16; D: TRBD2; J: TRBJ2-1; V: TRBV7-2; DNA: TGTGCCAGCAGCTTAGAGCCAGCGGGGGGGTGGGGTGAGCAGTTCTTC; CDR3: CASSLEPAGGWGEQFF
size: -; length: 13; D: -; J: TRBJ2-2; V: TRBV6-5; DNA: TGTGCCAGCAGTTCAATTGACACCGGGGAGCTGTTTTTT; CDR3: CASSSIDTGELFF
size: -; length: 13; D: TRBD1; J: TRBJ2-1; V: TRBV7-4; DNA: TGTGCCAGCAGACGACAGGGGTACAATGAGCAGTTCTTC; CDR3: CASRRQGYNEQFF
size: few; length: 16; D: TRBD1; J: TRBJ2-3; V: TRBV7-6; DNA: TGTGCCAGCAGCTTAGCGGGGACAGAAAGCACAGATACGCAGTATTTT; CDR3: CASSLAGTESTDTQYF
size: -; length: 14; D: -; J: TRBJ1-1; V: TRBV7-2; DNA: TGTGCCAGCAGCCTTATGCATAAGAACACTGAAGCTTTCTTT; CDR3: CASSLMHKNTEAFF
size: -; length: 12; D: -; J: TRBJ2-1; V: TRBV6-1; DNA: TGTGCCAGCAGGGGGACATACAATGAGCAGTTCTTC; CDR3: CASRGTYNEQFF
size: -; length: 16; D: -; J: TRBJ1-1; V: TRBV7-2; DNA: TGTGCCAGCAGGGGGAGGGGGTCCAGGGTAGATACTGAAGCTTTCTTT; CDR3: CASRGRGSRVDTEAFF
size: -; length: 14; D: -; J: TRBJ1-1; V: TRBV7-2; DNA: TGTGCCAGCAGCTTAGTCCCACAGGGCACTGAAGCTTTCTTT; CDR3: CASSLVPQGTEAFF
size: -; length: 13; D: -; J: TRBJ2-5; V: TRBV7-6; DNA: TGTGCTAGCAGCTTGGGGGTTTTGAAGACCCAGTACTTC; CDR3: CASSLGVLKTQYF
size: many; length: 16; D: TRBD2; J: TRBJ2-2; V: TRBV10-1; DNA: TGCGCCAGCAGTGAACTAGCGGGCCCCAACACCGGGGAGCTGTTTTTT; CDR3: CASSELAGPNTGELFF
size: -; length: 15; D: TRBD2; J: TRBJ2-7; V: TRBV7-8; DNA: TGTGCCAGCAGCATGCGAGGCGGGGGGTCCTACGAGCAGTACTTC; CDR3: CASSMRGGGSYEQYF